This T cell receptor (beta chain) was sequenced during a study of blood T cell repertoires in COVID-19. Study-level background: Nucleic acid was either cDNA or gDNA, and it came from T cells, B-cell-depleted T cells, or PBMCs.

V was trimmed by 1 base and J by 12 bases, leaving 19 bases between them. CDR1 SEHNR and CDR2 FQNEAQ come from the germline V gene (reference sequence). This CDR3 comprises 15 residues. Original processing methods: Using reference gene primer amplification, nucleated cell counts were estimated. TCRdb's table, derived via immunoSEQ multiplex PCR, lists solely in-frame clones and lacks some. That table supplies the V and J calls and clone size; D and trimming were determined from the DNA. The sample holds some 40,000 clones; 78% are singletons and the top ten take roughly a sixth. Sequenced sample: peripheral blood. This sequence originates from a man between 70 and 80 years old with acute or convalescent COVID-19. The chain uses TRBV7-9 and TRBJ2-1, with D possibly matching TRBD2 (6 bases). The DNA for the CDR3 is TGTGCCAGCAGCTTAGGACGGAAGCAAACGGGGGTGCAGTTCTTC. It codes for CASSLGRKQTGVQFF.